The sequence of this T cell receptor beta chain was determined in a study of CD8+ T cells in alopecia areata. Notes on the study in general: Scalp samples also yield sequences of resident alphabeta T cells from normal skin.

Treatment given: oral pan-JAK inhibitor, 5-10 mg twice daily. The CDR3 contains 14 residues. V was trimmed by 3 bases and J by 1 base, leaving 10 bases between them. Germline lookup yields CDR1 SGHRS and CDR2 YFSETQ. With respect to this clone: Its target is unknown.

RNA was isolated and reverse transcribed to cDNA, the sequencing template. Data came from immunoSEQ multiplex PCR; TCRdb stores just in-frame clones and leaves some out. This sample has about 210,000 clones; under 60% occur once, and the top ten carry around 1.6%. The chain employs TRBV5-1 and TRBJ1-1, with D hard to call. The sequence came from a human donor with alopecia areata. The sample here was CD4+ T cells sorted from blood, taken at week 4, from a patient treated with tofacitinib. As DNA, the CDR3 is TGCGCCAGCAGCTCGGGAATGGCGAACACTGAAGCTTTCTTT. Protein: CASSSGMANTEAFF.